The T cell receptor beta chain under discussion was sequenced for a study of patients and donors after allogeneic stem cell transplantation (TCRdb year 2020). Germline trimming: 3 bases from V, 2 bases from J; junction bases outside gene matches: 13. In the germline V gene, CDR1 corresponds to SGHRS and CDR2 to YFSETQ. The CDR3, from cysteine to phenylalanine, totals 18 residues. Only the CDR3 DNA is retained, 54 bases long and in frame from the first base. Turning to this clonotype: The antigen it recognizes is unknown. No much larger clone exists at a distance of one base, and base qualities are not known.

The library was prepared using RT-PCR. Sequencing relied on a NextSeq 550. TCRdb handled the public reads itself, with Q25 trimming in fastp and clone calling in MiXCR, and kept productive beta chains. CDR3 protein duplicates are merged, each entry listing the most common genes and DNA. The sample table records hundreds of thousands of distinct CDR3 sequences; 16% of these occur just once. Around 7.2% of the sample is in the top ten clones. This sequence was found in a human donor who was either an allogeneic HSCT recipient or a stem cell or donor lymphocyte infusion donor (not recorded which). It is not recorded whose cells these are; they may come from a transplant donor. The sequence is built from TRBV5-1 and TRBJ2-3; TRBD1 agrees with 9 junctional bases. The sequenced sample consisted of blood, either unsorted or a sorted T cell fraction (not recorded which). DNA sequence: TGCGCCAGCAGCTCATTCCCGGGACAGGGACCACACACAGATACGCAGTATTTT. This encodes CASSSFPGQGPHTDTQYF.